This T cell receptor (beta chain) was obtained from a study of T cells in Graves' hyperthyroidism and ophthalmopathy. Study-wide background: Peripheral blood was secured at the point of initial diagnosis, before any treatment.

Study-level points and caveats: Expanded thyroid clonotypes (above 0.001) were mostly also found in blood. It was a median 6.5 months before onset that the model predicted ophthalmopathy.

Researchers barred patients who had uncontrolled infection, other autoimmune disease, pregnancy or lactation. The TCR beta CDR3 regions underwent amplification using RNA transcripts as the source. In the first-round RT-PCR of the TCR CDR3, the HTBI primer set was used. One entry per CDR3 protein results from TCRdb running MiXCR on the multiplex PCR reads. The repertoire holds more than 650,000 distinct CDR3 sequences, with 13% to 15% as singletons. In the case of this clonotype: The antigen is undetermined.

The TCR sequence derives from a woman between 18 and 29 years old with Graves' hyperthyroidism. Sequenced material: blood.

The CDR3, as DNA: TGCGCCAGCAGTGAGGGCCCTCTTAGCGGGAGCGGAAGAAATACGCAGTATTTT. Amino acids: CASSEGPLSGSGRNTQYF. This chain links TRBV10-2 with TRBJ2-3, with TRBD2 matching 9 bases. The CDR3 has 18 amino acids. After removal of 2 bases from V and 7 bases from J, the junction contained 16 bases not matched to a gene. Germline CDR1 reads WSHSY; CDR2 reads SAAADI.